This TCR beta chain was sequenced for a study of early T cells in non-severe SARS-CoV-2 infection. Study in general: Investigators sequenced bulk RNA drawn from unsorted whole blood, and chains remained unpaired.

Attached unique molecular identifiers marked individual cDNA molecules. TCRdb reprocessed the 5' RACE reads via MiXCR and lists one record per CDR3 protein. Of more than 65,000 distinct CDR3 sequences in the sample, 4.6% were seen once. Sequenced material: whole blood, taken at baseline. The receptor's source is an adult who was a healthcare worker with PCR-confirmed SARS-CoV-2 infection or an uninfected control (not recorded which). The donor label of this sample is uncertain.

Here the CDR3 reads CATSDLGGSQETQYF. CDR3 bases: TGTGCCACCAGTGATTTAGGGGGCAGCCAAGAGACCCAGTACTTC. The chain couples TRBV24-1 to TRBJ2-5; 7 nucleotides line up with TRBD1. The CDR3 is 15 residues long. The J segment lost 1 base and the V segment lost 1 base, leaving 2 bases of the junction unmatched. Germline CDR1 and CDR2: KGHDR and SFDVKD.